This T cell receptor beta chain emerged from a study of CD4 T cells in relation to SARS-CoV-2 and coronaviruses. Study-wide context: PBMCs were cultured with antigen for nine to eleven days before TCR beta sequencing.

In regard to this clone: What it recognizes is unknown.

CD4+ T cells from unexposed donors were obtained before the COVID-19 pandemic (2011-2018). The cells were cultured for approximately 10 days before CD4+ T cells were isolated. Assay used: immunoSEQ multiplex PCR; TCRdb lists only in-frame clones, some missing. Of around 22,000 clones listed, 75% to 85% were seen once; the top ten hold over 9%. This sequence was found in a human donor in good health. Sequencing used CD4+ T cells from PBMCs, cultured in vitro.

DNA of the CDR3: TGTGCCAGCCGACAGGCCCTTAGCAATCAGCCCCAGCATTTT. This translates into CASRQALSNQPQHF. The chain carries TRBV19 and TRBJ1-5, with a possible D match to TRBD1 (6 bases). The length of the CDR3 is 14 residues. Germline V lookup: CDR1 LNHDA, CDR2 SQIVND (reference sequence). The ends were cut back, 9 bases at V and 0 bases at J, with 12 bases in the middle.